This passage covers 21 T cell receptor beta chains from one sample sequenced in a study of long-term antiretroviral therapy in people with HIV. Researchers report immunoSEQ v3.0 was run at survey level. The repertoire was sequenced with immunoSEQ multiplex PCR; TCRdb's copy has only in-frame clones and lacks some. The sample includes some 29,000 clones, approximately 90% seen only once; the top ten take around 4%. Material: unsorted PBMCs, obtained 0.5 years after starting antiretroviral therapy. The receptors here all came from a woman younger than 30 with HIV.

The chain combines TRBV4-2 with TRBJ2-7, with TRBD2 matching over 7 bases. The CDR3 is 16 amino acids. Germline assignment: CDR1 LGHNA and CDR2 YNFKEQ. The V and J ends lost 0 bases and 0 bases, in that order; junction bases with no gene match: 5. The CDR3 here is CASSQDTGGSSYEQYF. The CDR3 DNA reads TGTGCCAGCAGCCAAGATACCGGCGGGAGCTCCTACGAGCAGTACTTC.

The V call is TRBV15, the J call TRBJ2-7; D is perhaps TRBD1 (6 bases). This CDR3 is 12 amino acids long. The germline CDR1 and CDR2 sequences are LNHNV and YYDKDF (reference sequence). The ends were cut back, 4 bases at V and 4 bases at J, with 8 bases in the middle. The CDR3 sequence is CATSKGGYEQYF. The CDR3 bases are TGTGCCACCAGCAAAGGGGGTTACGAGCAGTACTTC.

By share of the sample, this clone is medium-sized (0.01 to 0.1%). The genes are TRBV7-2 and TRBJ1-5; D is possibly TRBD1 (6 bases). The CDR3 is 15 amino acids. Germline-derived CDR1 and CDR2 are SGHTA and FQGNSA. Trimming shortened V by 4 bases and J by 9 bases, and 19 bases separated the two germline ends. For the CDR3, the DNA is TGTGCCAGCAGCTCAAGTGGGGGCCTTGGCTCGCCCCAGCATTTT. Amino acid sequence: CASSSSGGLGSPQHF.

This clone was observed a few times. The CDR3, as DNA: TGTGCCAGCACTAGCGGGGCACCCTACGAGCAGTACTTC. Amino acid sequence: CASTSGAPYEQYF. The J gene is TRBJ2-7, the V gene TRBV27; 9 positions agree with TRBD2. Per the germline V gene, CDR1 is MNHEY and CDR2 is SMNVEV (reference sequence). J lost 2 bases, V lost 7 bases, and 3 bases had no gene match. The CDR3 sequence is 13 residues long.

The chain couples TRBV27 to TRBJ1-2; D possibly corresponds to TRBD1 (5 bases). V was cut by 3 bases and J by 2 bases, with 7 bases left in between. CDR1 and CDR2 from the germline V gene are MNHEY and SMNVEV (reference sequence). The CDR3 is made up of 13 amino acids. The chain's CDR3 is CASSFSGNYGYTF. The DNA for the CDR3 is TGTGCCAGCAGTTTTTCAGGGAACTATGGCTACACCTTC.

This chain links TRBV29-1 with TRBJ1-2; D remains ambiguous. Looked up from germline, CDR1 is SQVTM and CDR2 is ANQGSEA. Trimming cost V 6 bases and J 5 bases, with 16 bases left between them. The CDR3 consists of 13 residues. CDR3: CSVAGLKTYGYTF. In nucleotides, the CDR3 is TGCAGCGTAGCAGGCCTCAAGACGTATGGCTACACCTTC. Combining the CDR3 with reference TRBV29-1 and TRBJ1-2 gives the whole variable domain SAVISQKPSRDICQRGTSLTIQCQVDSQVTMMFWYRQQPGQSLTLIATANQGSEATYESGFVIDKFPISRPNLTFSTLTVSNMSPEDSSIYLCSVAGLKTYGYTFGSGTRLTVV.

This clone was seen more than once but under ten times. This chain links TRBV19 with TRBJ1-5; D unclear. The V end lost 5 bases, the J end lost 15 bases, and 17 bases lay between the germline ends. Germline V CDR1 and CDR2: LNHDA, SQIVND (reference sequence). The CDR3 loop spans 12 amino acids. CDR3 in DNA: TGTGCCAGTAGTGCCCCGAGTGGGCCGAGGCATTTT. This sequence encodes CASSAPSGPRHF.

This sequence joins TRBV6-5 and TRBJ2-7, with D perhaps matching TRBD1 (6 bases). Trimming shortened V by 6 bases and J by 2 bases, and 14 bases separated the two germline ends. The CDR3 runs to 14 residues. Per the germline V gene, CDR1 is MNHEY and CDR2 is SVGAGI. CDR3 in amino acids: CASSADRTPYEQYF. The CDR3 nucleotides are TGTGCCAGCAGCGCCGACAGGACTCCCTACGAGCAGTACTTC.

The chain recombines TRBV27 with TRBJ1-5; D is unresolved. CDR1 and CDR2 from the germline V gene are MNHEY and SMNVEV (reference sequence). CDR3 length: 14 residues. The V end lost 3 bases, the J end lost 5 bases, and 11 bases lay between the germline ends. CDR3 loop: CASSLSRIDQPQHF. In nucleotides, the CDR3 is TGTGCCAGCAGTTTGTCACGCATAGATCAGCCCCAGCATTTT.

The CDR3 loop is CASSSYAQGARPIDTQYF. The CDR3 bases are TGTGCCAGCAGCTCCTATGCACAGGGGGCTCGTCCGATAGATACGCAGTATTTT. V gene TRBV7-3 combines with J gene TRBJ2-3; 9 nucleotides agree with TRBD1. Germline assignment: CDR1 SGHTA and CDR2 FQGTGA. The CDR3 sequence is 18 residues long. V shed 4 bases and J 5 bases; nucleotides not matched to a gene: 16.

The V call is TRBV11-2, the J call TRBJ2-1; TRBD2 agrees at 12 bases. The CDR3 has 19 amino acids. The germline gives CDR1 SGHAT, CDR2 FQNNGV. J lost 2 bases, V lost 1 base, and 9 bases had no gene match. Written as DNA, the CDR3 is TGTGCCAGCAGCTTAGCTCCTAGCGGGAGGGCCTATCCCTACAATGAGCAGTTCTTC. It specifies CASSLAPSGRAYPYNEQFF.

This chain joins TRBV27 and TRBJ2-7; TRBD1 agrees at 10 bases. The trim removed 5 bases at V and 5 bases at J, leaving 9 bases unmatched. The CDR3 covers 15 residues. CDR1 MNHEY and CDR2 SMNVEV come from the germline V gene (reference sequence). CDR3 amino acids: CASSPGQGSSHEQYF. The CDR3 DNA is TGTGCCAGCAGTCCGGGACAGGGGTCTTCGCACGAGCAGTACTTC.

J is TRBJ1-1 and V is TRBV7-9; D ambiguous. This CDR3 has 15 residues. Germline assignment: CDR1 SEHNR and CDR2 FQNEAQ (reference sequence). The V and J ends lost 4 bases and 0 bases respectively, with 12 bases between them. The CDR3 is CASSYLRGMNTEAFF. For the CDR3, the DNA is TGTGCCAGCAGCTACCTCCGGGGAATGAACACTGAAGCTTTCTTT.

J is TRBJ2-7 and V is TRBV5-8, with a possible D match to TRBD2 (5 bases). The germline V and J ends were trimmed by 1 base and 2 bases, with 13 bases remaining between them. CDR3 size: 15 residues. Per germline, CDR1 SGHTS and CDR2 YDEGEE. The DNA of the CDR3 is TGTGCCAGCAGCTTGAGAAGCGGAGCCGCCTACGAGCAGTACTTC. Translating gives CASSLRSGAAYEQYF.

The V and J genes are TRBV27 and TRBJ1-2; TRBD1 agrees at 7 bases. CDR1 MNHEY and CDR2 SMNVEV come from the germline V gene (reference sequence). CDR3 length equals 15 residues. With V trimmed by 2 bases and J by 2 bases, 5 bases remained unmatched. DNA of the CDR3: TGTGCCAGCAGTTTACGGGGACAGACGAACTATGGCTACACCTTC. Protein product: CASSLRGQTNYGYTF.

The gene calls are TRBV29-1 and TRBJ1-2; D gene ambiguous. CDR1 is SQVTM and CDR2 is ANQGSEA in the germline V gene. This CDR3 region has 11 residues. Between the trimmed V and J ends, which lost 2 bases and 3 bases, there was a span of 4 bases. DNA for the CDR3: TGCAGCGTTGAAAGGGACTATGGCTACACCTTC. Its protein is CSVERDYGYTF.

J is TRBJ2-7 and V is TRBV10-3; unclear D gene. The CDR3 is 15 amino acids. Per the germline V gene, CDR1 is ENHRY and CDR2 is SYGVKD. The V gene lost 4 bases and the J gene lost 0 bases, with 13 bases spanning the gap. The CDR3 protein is CAISGASVISYEQYF. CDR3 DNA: TGTGCCATCAGTGGTGCCAGTGTTATCTCCTACGAGCAGTACTTC.

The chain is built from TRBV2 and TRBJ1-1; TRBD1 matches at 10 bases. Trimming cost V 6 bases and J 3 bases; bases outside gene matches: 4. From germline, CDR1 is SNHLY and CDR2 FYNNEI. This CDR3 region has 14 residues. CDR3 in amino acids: CASSAGTGDTEAFF. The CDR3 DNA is TGTGCCAGCAGCGCCGGGACAGGGGACACTGAAGCTTTCTTT.

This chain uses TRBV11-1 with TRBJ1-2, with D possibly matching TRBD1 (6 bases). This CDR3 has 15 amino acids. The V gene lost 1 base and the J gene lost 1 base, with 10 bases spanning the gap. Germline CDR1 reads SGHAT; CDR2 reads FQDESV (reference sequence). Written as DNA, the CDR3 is TGTGCCAGCAGCTTAGGACAGGTCAATAACTATGGCTACACCTTC. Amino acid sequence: CASSLGQVNNYGYTF.

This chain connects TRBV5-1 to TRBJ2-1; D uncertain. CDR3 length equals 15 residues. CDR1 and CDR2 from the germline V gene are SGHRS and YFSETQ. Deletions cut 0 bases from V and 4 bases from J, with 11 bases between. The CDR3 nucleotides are TGCGCCAGCAGCTTGGTAGGTGGGTCTTACAATGAGCAGTTCTTC. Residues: CASSLVGGSYNEQFF.

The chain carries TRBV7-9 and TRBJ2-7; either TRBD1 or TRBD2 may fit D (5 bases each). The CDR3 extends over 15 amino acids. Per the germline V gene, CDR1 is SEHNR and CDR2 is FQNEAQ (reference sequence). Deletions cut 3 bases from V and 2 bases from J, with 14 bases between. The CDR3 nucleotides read TGTGCCAGCAGCTTCAGGGAGTGGGGCCCCTACGAGCAGTACTTC. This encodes CASSFREWGPYEQYF.